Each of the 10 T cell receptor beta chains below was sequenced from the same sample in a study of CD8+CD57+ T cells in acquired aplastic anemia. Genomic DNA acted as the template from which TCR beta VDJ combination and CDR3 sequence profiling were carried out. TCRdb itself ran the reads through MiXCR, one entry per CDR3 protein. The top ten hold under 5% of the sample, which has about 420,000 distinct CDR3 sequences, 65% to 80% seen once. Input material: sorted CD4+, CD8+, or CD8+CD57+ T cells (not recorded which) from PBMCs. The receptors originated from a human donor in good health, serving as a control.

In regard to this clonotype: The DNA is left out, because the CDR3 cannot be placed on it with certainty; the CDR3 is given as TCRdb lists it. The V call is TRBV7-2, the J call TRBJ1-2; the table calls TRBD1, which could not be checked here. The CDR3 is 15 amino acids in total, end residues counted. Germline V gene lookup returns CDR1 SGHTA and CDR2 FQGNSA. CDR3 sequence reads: CASSSPFKGAVLRTF.

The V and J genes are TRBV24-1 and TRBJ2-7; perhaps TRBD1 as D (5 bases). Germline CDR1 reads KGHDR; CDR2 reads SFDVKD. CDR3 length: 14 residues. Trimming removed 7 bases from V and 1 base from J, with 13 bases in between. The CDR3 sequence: CATSNEDTSYEQYF. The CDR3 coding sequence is TGTGCCACCAGCAATGAGGACACATCCTACGAGCAGTACTTC.

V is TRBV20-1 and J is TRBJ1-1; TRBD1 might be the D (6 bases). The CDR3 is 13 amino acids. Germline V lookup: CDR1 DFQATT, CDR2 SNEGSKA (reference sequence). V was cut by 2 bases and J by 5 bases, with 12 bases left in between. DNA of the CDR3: TGCAGTGCTAGACACAGGGTCGAGACTGAAGCTTTCTTT. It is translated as CSARHRVETEAFF.

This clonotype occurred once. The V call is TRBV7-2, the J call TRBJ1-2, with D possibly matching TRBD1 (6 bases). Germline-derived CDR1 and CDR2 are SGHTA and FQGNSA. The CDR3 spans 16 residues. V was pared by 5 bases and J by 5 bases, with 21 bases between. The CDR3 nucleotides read TGTGCCAGCAGCCTAGACACGGGGGCGTGTCATTATGGCTACACCTTC. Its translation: CASSLDTGACHYGYTF.

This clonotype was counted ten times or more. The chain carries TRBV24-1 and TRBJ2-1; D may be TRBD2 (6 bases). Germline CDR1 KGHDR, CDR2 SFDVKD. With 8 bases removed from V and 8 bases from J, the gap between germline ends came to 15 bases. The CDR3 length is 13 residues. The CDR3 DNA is TGTGCCACCATGACCTCCGGGGGTCATGAGCAGTTCTTC. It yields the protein CATMTSGGHEQFF.

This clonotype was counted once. Here the CDR3 reads CASSLGESTNYGYTF. In DNA form, the CDR3 reads TGTGCCAGCAGCTTGGGAGAGAGTACTAACTATGGCTACACCTTC. V usage is TRBV7-2 and J usage is TRBJ1-2; D uncertain. The CDR3 loop spans 15 amino acids. CDR1 and CDR2 (germline): SGHTA, FQGNSA. Trimming left V 3 bases short and J 0 bases short, with 11 bases between.

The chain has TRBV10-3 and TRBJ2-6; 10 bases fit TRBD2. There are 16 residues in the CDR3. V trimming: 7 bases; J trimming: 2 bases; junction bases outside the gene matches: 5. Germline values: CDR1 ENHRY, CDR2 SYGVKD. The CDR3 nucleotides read TGTGCCATCACCGGGCTAGCGGGAGCTGGGGCCAACGTCCTGACTTTC. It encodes CAITGLAGAGANVLTF.

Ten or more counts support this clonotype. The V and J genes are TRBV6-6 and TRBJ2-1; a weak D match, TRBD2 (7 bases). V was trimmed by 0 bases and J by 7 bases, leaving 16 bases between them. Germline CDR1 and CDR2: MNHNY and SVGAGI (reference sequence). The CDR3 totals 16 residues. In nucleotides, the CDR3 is TGTGCCAGCAGTTACTCGGCTGGGGGGGCGGGGAATGAGCAGTTCTTC. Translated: CASSYSAGGAGNEQFF.

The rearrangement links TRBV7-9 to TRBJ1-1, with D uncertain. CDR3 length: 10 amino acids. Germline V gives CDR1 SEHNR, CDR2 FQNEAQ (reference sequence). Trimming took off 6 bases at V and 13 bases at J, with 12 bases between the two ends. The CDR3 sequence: CASRVTRGFF. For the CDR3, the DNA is TGTGCCAGCAGGGTGACTCGGGGTTTCTTT.

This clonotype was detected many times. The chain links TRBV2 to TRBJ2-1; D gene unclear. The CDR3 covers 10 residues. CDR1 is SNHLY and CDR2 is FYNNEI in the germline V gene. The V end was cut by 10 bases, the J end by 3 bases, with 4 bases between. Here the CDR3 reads CATYYNEQFF. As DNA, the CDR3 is TGTGCCACCTACTACAATGAGCAGTTCTTC.